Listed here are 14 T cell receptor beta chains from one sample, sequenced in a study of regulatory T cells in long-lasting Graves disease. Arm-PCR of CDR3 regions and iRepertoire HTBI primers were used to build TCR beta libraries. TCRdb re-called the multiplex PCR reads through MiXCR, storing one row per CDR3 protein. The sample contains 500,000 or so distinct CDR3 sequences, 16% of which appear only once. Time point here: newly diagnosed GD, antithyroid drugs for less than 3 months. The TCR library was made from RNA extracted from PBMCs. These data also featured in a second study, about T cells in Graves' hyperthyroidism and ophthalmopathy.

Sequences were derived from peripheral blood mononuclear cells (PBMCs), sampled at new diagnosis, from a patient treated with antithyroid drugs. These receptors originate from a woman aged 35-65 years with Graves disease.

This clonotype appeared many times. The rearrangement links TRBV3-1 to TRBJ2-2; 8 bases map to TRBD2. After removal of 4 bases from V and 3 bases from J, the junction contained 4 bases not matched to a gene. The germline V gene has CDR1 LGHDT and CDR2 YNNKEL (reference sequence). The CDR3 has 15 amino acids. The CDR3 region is CASSLGGAYTGELFF. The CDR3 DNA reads TGTGCCAGCAGCCTCGGGGGGGCGTACACCGGGGAGCTGTTTTTT.

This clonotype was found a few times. As DNA, the CDR3 is TGTGCCAGCACCTGGACCCTTTCGACTGCCGCTGAAGCTTTCTTT. Translated: CASTWTLSTAAEAFF. This chain uses TRBV6-1 with TRBJ1-1; no clear D gene. The germline CDR1 and CDR2 sequences are MNHNS and SASEGT. This CDR3 has 15 residues. V was clipped by 7 bases and J by 6 bases, with 21 bases between them.

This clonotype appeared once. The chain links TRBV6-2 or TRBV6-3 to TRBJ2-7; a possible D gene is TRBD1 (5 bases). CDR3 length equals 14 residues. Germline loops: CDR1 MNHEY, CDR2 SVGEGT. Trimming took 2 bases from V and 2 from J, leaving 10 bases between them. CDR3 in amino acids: CASSYGAGAYEQYF. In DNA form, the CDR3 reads TGTGCCAGCAGTTACGGGGCAGGAGCCTACGAGCAGTACTTC.

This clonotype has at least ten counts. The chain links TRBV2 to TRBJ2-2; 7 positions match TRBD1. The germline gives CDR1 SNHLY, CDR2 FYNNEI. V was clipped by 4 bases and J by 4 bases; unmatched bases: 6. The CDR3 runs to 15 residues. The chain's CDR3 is CASSVMDRSTGELFF. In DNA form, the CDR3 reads TGTGCCAGCAGTGTTATGGACAGGAGCACCGGGGAGCTGTTTTTT.

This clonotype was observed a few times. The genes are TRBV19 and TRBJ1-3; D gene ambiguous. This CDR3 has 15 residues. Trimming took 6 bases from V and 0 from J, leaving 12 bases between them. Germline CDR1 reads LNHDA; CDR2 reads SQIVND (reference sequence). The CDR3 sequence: CASRTGNRSGNTIYF. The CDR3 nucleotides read TGTGCCAGTAGAACCGGGAACCGCTCTGGAAACACCATATATTTT.

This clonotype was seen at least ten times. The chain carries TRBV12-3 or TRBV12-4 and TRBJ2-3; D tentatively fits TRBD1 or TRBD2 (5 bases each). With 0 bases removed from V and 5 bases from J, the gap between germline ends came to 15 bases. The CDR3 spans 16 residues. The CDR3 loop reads CASSLARVGDGDTQYF. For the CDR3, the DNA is TGTGCCAGCAGTTTAGCGCGGGTGGGGGATGGAGATACGCAGTATTTT.

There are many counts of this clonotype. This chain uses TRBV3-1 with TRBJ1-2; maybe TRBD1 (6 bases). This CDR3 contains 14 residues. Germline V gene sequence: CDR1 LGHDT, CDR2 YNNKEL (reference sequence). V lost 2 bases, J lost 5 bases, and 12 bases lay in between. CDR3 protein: CASSQTGGGYGYTF. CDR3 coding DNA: TGTGCCAGCAGCCAAACCGGAGGGGGATATGGCTACACCTTC.

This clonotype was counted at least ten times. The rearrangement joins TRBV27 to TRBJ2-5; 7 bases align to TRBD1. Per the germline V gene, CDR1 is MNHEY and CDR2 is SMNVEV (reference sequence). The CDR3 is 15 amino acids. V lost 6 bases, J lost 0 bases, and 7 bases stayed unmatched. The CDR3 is CASSQDRLYQETQYF. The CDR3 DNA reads TGTGCCAGCAGCCAGGACAGGCTTTACCAAGAGACCCAGTACTTC.

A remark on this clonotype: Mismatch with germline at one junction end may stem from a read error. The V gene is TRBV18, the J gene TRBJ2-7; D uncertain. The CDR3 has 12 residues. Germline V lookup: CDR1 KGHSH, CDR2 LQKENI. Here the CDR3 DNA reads TGTGCCAGCCCACCGGACTCCTACGAGCAGTACTTC. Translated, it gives CASPPDSYEQYF.

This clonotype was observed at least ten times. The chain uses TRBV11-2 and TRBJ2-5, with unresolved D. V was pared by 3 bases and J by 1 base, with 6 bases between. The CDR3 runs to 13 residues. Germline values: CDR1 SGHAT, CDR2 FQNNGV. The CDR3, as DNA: TGTGCCAGCAGCTTGTGGCCCCAAGAGACCCAGTACTTC. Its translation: CASSLWPQETQYF. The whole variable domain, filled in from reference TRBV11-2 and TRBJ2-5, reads EAGVAQSPRYKIIEKRQSVAFWCNPISGHATLYWYQQILGQGPKLLIQFQNNGVVDDSQLPKDRFSAERLKGVDSTLKIQPAKLEDSAVYLCASSLWPQETQYFGPGTRLLVL.

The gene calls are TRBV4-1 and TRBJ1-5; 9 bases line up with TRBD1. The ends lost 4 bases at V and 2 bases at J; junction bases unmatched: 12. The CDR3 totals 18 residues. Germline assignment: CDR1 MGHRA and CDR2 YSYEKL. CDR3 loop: CASSRTPGQGSGNQPQHF. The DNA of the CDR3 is TGCGCCAGCAGCCGTACGCCGGGACAGGGCTCGGGCAATCAGCCCCAGCATTTT.

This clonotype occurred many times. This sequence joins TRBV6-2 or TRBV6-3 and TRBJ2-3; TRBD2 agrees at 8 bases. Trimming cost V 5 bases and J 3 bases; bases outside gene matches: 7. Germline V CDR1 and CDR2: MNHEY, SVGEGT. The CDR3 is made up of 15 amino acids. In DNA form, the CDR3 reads TGTGCCAGCAGTCGTTCGGGGGGGACTACAGATACGCAGTATTTT. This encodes CASSRSGGTTDTQYF.

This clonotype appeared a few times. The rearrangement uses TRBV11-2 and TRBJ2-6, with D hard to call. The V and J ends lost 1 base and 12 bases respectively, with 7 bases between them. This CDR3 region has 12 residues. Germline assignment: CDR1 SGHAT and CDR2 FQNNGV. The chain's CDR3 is CASSLGVGVLTF. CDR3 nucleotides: TGTGCCAGCAGCTTAGGAGTCGGCGTCCTGACTTTC. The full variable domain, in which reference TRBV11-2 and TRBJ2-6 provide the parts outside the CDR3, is EAGVAQSPRYKIIEKRQSVAFWCNPISGHATLYWYQQILGQGPKLLIQFQNNGVVDDSQLPKDRFSAERLKGVDSTLKIQPAKLEDSAVYLCASSLGVGVLTFGAGSRLTVL.

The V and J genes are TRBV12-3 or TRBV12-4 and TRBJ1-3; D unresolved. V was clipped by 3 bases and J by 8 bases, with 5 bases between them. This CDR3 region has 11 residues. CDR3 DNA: TGTGCCAGCAGTTTCGTGGACACCATATATTTT. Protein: CASSFVDTIYF.